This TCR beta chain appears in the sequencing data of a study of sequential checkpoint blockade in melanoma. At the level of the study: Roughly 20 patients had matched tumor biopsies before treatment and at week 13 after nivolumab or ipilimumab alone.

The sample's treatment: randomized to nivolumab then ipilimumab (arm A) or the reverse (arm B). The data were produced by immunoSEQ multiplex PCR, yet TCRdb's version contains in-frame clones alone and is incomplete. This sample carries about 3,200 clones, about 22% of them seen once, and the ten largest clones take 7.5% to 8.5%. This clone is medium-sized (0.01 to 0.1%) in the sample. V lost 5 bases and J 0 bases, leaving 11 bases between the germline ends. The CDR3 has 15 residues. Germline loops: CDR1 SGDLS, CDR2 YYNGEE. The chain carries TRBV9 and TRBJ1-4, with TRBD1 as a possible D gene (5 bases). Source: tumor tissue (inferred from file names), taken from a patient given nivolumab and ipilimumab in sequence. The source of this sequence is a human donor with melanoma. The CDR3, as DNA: TGTGCCAGCAGTCCACTGGGGGCAACTAATGAAAAACTGTTTTTT. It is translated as CASSPLGATNEKLFF.